This T cell receptor beta chain was sequenced during a study of blood T cell repertoires in COVID-19. Across the whole study: Acute and convalescent COVID-19 specimens originated in the United States, Italy and Spain. T cells, B-cell-depleted T cells, or PBMCs provided the cDNA or gDNA that served as material.

V gave up 6 bases and J gave up 4 bases; unmatched junction bases: 4. The CDR3 is made up of 14 amino acids. The V gene's germline CDR1 is ENHRY and CDR2 SYGVKD. Per the study methods: The assay estimated nucleated cells by amplifying reference gene primers. Data came from immunoSEQ multiplex PCR; TCRdb stores just in-frame clones and leaves some out. V and J calls and clone size are those listed in that table; D and trimming were worked out from the DNA. This table holds 300,000 to 400,000 clones, over 75% found once. Material: peripheral blood. The receptor comes from a man between 45 and 60 years old with active or convalescent COVID-19. V is TRBV10-3 and J is TRBJ1-5, with 9 positions matching TRBD1. Written as DNA, the CDR3 is TGTGCCATCAGCGCCGGGACAGGGAATCAGCCCCAGCATTTT. This codes for CAISAGTGNQPQHF.